What follows describes a single T cell receptor (beta chain). No antigen is known for it. The sample is drawn from a study of CD8 T cells in Susac syndrome. cDNA came from about 0.5 to 1 ug RNA primed by random hexamers. Amplification of TCR beta CDR3 spanned 54 Vbeta and 13 Jbeta via immunoSEQ multiplex PCR. TCRdb redid the calling of the immunoSEQ multiplex PCR reads with MiXCR, one entry per CDR3 protein. Of some 170,000 distinct CDR3 sequences in the sample, roughly 94% were seen once. Regarding the study as a whole: The number of individuals included in the study's TCR sequencing and HLA analysis was acknowledged as relatively small.

The Susac syndrome patients fit the recently defined diagnostic criteria for definite or probable disease. The sequence was collected from a human donor with Susac syndrome. Sample: CD4+ T cells from PBMCs.

In nucleotides, the CDR3 is TGTGCCAGCAGTGCCCCGGGACTAGCGGGAGCTGAGGCGACCCAGTACTTC. It is translated as CASSAPGLAGAEATQYF. The chain has TRBV28 and TRBJ2-5, with TRBD2 matching 14 bases. This CDR3 region has 17 residues. Germline V gives CDR1 MDHEN, CDR2 SYDVKM. Trimming at V came to 5 bases and at J to 7 bases, leaving 12 bases not matched to a gene. Combining the CDR3 with reference TRBV28 and TRBJ2-5 gives the whole variable domain DVKVTQSSRYLVKRTGEKVFLECVQDMDHENMFWYRQDPGLGLRLIYFSYDVKMKEKGDIPEGYSVSREKKERFSLILESASTNQTSMYLCASSAPGLAGAEATQYFGPGTRLLVL.